The 30 T cell receptor beta chains below all came from one sample that was sequenced in a study of blood T cell repertoires in COVID-19. Here immunoSEQ multiplex PCR was the method, and the copy in TCRdb shows in-frame clones only, minus some. The sample yields tens of thousands of clones, 84% seen once. Sequenced material: peripheral blood. These receptors all come from a man between 60 and 75 years old with acute or convalescent COVID-19.

The chain has TRBV5-5 and TRBJ1-2, with 8 nucleotides matching TRBD1. The CDR3 loop spans 15 amino acids. The germline CDR1 and CDR2 sequences are SGHKS and YYEKEE (reference sequence). V shed 0 bases and J 11 bases; nucleotides not matched to a gene: 12. The CDR3 DNA is TGTGCCAGCAGCTTGGGGGTCGCGACAGGGGTGGCTTACACCTTC. As protein: CASSLGVATGVAYTF.

This chain links TRBV7-2 with TRBJ2-7; tentatively, D is TRBD2 (6 bases). V was cut by 4 bases and J by 0 bases, with 19 bases left in between. The CDR3 extends over 17 amino acids. In germline, CDR1 is SGHTA, CDR2 FQGNSA. CDR3 in amino acids: CASSSKRVGLHSYEQYF. In DNA, the CDR3 is TGTGCCAGCAGCTCGAAAAGGGTGGGACTCCACTCCTACGAGCAGTACTTC.

The CDR3, as DNA: TGTGCCAGCAGCTTTTTAGCAGATGCGGCGCAGTACGTC. It specifies CASSFLADAAQYV. The chain couples TRBV5-5 to TRBJ2-7; D is unclear. Per germline, CDR1 SGHKS and CDR2 YYEKEE (reference sequence). This CDR3 has 13 amino acids. The V end lost 2 bases, the J end lost 9 bases, and 15 bases lay between the germline ends.

The chain joins TRBV7-9 to TRBJ1-1, with D unclear. The CDR3 covers 13 residues. Germline V gives CDR1 SEHNR, CDR2 FQNEAQ (reference sequence). The V end lost 2 bases, the J end lost 1 base, and 5 bases lay between the germline ends. The DNA of the CDR3 is TGTGCCAGCAGCTTATCCCAGAACACTGAAGCTTTCTTT. Translation gives CASSLSQNTEAFF.

The chain recombines TRBV28 with TRBJ1-5, with TRBD1 matching over 7 bases. V was pared by 5 bases and J by 6 bases, with 7 bases of the junction left unmatched. Per the germline V gene, CDR1 is MDHEN and CDR2 is SYDVKM. The CDR3 length is 14 residues. CDR3 DNA sequence: TGTGCCAGCAGTCGAACAGGGGCTGGTCAGCCCCAGCATTTT. Translating gives CASSRTGAGQPQHF.

This clone is medium-sized by share. The rearrangement links TRBV12-5 to TRBJ1-2, with D hard to call. V was cut by 3 bases and J by 4 bases, with 18 bases left in between. The CDR3 runs 16 residues. Germline loops: CDR1 LGHNT, CDR2 FRNRAP. CDR3 coding DNA: TGTGCTAGTGGTTTATGTCGGCGGGATTCCGGCTATGGCTACACCTTC. Translated, it gives CASGLCRRDSGYGYTF.

About this clone itself: The same CDR3 is also encoded by other DNA sequences in this sample. The V gene is TRBV2, the J gene TRBJ2-3; 14 bases fit TRBD2. The germline gives CDR1 SNHLY, CDR2 FYNNEI. This CDR3 spans 18 amino acids. The V gene end was trimmed by 9 bases and the J gene end by 0 bases; junction bases not matched to a gene: 11. The CDR3 is CARTHRTSGGSSTDTQYF. CDR3 nucleotide sequence: TGTGCCAGAACCCATAGGACTAGCGGGGGGTCGAGCACAGATACGCAGTATTTT.

This chain connects TRBV4-2 to TRBJ2-7, with 9 bases lining up with TRBD1. V lost 4 bases and J lost 0; bases outside the gene matches: 13. This CDR3 has 18 amino acids. From germline, CDR1 is LGHNA and CDR2 YNFKEQ. This CDR3 is CASSPLPGQGAPSYEQYV. In DNA, the CDR3 is TGTGCCAGCAGCCCCCTCCCGGGACAGGGAGCGCCCTCCTACGAGCAGTACGTC.

The CDR3 sequence: CATQGYNSPLHF. CDR3 DNA: TGTGCCACACAGGGATATAATTCACCCCTCCACTTT. This sequence joins TRBV6-5 and TRBJ1-6, with TRBD1 as a possible D gene (6 bases). This CDR3 is built from 12 residues. The V gene lost 10 bases and the J gene lost 4 bases, with 8 bases spanning the gap. Germline-derived CDR1 and CDR2 are MNHEY and SVGAGI.

The chain carries TRBV7-2 and TRBJ1-1, with D unresolved. Germline-derived CDR1 and CDR2 are SGHTA and FQGNSA. V was shortened by 3 bases and J by 5 bases, with 10 bases between the two germline ends. This CDR3 has 13 amino acids. CDR3 in amino acids: CASSLHGSTEAFF. CDR3 in DNA: TGTGCCAGCAGCTTGCACGGTTCGACTGAAGCTTTCTTT.

The chain has TRBV28 and TRBJ1-5; 9 nucleotides line up with TRBD1. Unmatched junction bases numbered 8, after V lost 7 bases and J lost 4 bases. CDR1 MDHEN and CDR2 SYDVKM come from the germline V gene. CDR3 length equals 15 residues. CDR3 bases: TGTGCCAGCAATCCGGGACAGGGCTGGAATCAGCCCCAGCATTTT. Its protein product is CASNPGQGWNQPQHF. Combining the CDR3 with reference TRBV28 and TRBJ1-5 gives the whole variable domain DVKVTQSSRYLVKRTGEKVFLECVQDMDHENMFWYRQDPGLGLRLIYFSYDVKMKEKGDIPEGYSVSREKKERFSLILESASTNQTSMYLCASNPGQGWNQPQHFGDGTRLSIL.

This clone has a single count. The J gene is TRBJ2-6, the V gene TRBV10-3; TRBD1 might be the D (5 bases). V was pared by 6 bases and J by 0 bases, with 15 bases between. The CDR3 is 17 amino acids. The germline V gene encodes CDR1 ENHRY and CDR2 SYGVKD. CDR3 bases: TGTGCCATCAGGCAGACAGTAGTAAACTCTGGGGCCAACGTCCTGACTTTC. Its protein product is CAIRQTVVNSGANVLTF.

This clone has only one observation. The J gene is TRBJ2-1, the V gene TRBV5-4; 8 positions match TRBD2. CDR1 SGHNT and CDR2 YYREEE come from the germline V gene (reference sequence). The CDR3 is 16 amino acids. Unmatched junction bases numbered 6, after V lost 4 bases and J lost 0 bases. This CDR3 is CASSNQRGSSYNEQFF. In nucleotides, the CDR3 is TGTGCCAGCAGCAACCAGCGGGGGAGCTCCTACAATGAGCAGTTCTTC.

This clone was counted once. V and J are TRBV2 and TRBJ1-4; 7 bases fit TRBD1. This CDR3 is 15 amino acids long. Trimming cost V 6 bases and J 0 bases; bases outside gene matches: 4. The germline V gene encodes CDR1 SNHLY and CDR2 FYNNEI. CDR3 DNA: TGTGCCAGCAGCGGACAGGCAGCAACTAATGAAAAACTGTTTTTT. Its translation: CASSGQAATNEKLFF.

The chain employs TRBV6-1 and TRBJ1-3; no clear D gene. The germline V gene encodes CDR1 MNHNS and CDR2 SASEGT. Between the trimmed V and J ends, which lost 3 bases and 8 bases, there was a span of 11 bases. This CDR3 is 13 amino acids long. The CDR3 sequence: CASSDRNGYTIYF. Here the CDR3 DNA reads TGTGCCAGCAGTGACAGGAATGGGTACACCATATATTTT.

V is TRBV2 and J is TRBJ1-4, with D unresolved. The germline CDR1 and CDR2 sequences are SNHLY and FYNNEI. The CDR3 is 16 amino acids. V gave up 0 bases and J gave up 5 bases, with 13 bases separating them. CDR3 nucleotide sequence: TGTGCCAGCAGTGAAGCGCGGCGCAGCCTGAATGAAAAACTGTTTTTT. Translating it yields CASSEARRSLNEKLFF.

V gene TRBV24-1 combines with J gene TRBJ2-3, with 8 bases aligning to TRBD1. In germline, CDR1 is KGHDR, CDR2 SFDVKD. V trimming: 4 bases; J trimming: 3 bases; junction bases outside the gene matches: 11. CDR3 size: 17 residues. For the CDR3, the DNA is TGTGCCACCAGTGAACGCTCTCGGACAGGGTCGACAGATACGCAGTATTTT. This gives the protein CATSERSRTGSTDTQYF.

The V call is TRBV9, the J call TRBJ2-1; TRBD2 matches at 11 bases. Germline V gene lookup returns CDR1 SGDLS and CDR2 YYNGEE. The trim removed 4 bases at V and 9 bases at J, leaving 12 bases unmatched. This CDR3 contains 16 residues. The CDR3 is CASSIPLAGARVEQFF. Here the CDR3 DNA reads TGTGCCAGCAGCATCCCACTAGCGGGGGCGCGGGTTGAGCAGTTCTTC.

This sequence joins TRBV15 and TRBJ1-1, with 9 bases lining up with TRBD1. The junction had 10 bases not matched to a gene; V was cut back by 4 bases and J by 4 bases. CDR3 length: 16 residues. Germline V gives CDR1 LNHNV, CDR2 YYDKDF (reference sequence). Here the CDR3 reads CATSMRGRTGATEAFF. In nucleotides, the CDR3 is TGTGCCACCAGCATGCGAGGGAGGACAGGGGCCACTGAAGCTTTCTTT.

The V and J genes are TRBV28 and TRBJ2-6, with TRBD1 as a possible D gene (6 bases). V shed 5 bases and J shed 0 bases, with 11 bases lying between them. The germline V gene has CDR1 MDHEN and CDR2 SYDVKM. This CDR3 has 16 residues. CDR3 DNA sequence: TGTGCCAGCAGTCTCTTACAGGGCTCTGGGGCCAACGTCCTGACTTTC. Encoded protein: CASSLLQGSGANVLTF.

This chain connects TRBV14 to TRBJ1-2; 8 nucleotides line up with TRBD1. Looked up from germline, CDR1 is SGHDN and CDR2 is FVKESK. After removal of 1 base from V and 4 bases from J, the junction contained 14 bases not matched to a gene. The CDR3 loop spans 18 amino acids. Written as DNA, the CDR3 is TGTGCCAGCAGCCAAGGCCTCAGGGGGCCCTTTTCCCCCTATGGCTACACCTTC. It is translated as CASSQGLRGPFSPYGYTF.

The chain carries TRBV5-1 and TRBJ2-2; 11 nucleotides agree with TRBD2. Looked up from germline, CDR1 is SGHRS and CDR2 is YFSETQ. V was pared by 3 bases and J by 3 bases, with 7 bases of the junction left unmatched. The CDR3 runs 17 residues. CDR3 amino acids: CASSSNLAGGHTGELFF. The CDR3 nucleotides read TGCGCCAGCAGCTCAAACCTAGCGGGGGGCCACACCGGGGAGCTGTTTTTT.

The chain joins TRBV15 to TRBJ1-1; weak D call: TRBD1 (6 bases). The CDR3 sequence is 15 residues long. Trimming cost V 1 base and J 5 bases, with 14 bases left between them. CDR1 is LNHNV, CDR2 YYDKDF, per germline (reference sequence). CDR3 DNA sequence: TGTGCCACCAGCAGAGGCACAGGGTGGGATACTGAAGCTTTCTTT. Translating it yields CATSRGTGWDTEAFF.

The rearrangement joins TRBV19 to TRBJ1-6; the match to TRBD1 covers 7 bases. The CDR3 has 16 amino acids. V lost 7 bases to trimming and J lost 8 bases; unmatched junction nucleotides: 14. Looked up from germline, CDR1 is LNHDA and CDR2 is SQIVND (reference sequence). CDR3 sequence: CASTVLWGDSDSPLHF. DNA of the CDR3: TGTGCCAGTACCGTCCTCTGGGGGGACAGTGATTCACCCCTCCACTTT.

The chain has TRBV5-5 and TRBJ2-7, with 9 bases lining up with TRBD1. Germline CDR1 and CDR2: SGHKS and YYEKEE (reference sequence). With 0 bases clipped from V and 1 base from J, the junction kept 2 bases outside the gene matches. This CDR3 spans 15 amino acids. CDR3 amino acids: CASSLAGQGSYEQYV. CDR3 in DNA: TGTGCCAGCAGCTTGGCCGGACAGGGGTCCTACGAGCAGTACGTC.

The V and J genes are TRBV19 and TRBJ2-2, with 7 nucleotides matching TRBD1. The length of the CDR3 is 16 residues. The junction had 10 bases not matched to a gene; V was cut back by 6 bases and J by 3 bases. Looked up from germline, CDR1 is LNHDA and CDR2 is SQIVND (reference sequence). CDR3 protein: CASSSLPRGYTGELFF. The DNA for the CDR3 is TGTGCCAGTAGCTCCCTCCCCAGGGGGTACACCGGGGAGCTGTTTTTT.

This rearrangement joins TRBV7-7 to TRBJ2-7; tentative D call: TRBD1 (7 bases). CDR1 and CDR2 (germline): SSHAT, FNYEAQ (reference sequence). V lost 5 bases and J 2 bases, leaving 22 bases between the germline ends. The CDR3 has 17 residues. CDR3 protein: CASSIKRTGEEPYEQYF. For the CDR3, the DNA is TGTGCCAGCAGCATCAAGAGAACAGGGGAGGAGCCCTACGAGCAGTACTTC. The whole variable domain, remainder taken from reference TRBV7-7 and TRBJ2-7, is GAGVSQSPRYKVTKRGQDVTLRCDPISSHATLYWYQQALGQGPEFLTYFNYEAQPDKSGLPSDRFSAERPEGSISTLTIQRTEQRDSAMYRCASSIKRTGEEPYEQYFGPGTRLTVT.

CDR3 residues: CASSYSTRTGQAGELFF. DNA for the CDR3: TGTGCCAGCAGTTACTCGACGCGGACAGGGCAGGCCGGGGAGCTGTTTTTT. The chain is built from TRBV6-2 or TRBV6-3 and TRBJ2-2; TRBD1 aligns across 8 bases. The V and J ends lost 0 bases and 6 bases, in that order; junction bases with no gene match: 9. The germline V gene has CDR1 MNHEY and CDR2 SVGEGT. The CDR3 extends over 17 amino acids.

The V gene is TRBV6-6, the J gene TRBJ1-3; no definite D call. With 7 bases removed from V and 3 bases from J, the gap between germline ends came to 7 bases. Germline values: CDR1 MNHNY, CDR2 SVGAGI (reference sequence). This CDR3 is built from 12 residues. This CDR3 is CASKAIGNTIYF. The CDR3 nucleotides read TGTGCCAGCAAAGCGATTGGAAACACCATATATTTT.

The sample holds one count of this clone. The chain couples TRBV19 to TRBJ1-3; D unresolved. Per germline, CDR1 LNHDA and CDR2 SQIVND (reference sequence). The ends were cut back, 6 bases at V and 0 bases at J, with 12 bases in the middle. This CDR3 region has 15 residues. This CDR3 reads CASRARSLSGNTIYF. The CDR3 DNA reads as TGTGCCAGTAGAGCCAGGTCCCTCTCTGGAAACACCATATATTTT.